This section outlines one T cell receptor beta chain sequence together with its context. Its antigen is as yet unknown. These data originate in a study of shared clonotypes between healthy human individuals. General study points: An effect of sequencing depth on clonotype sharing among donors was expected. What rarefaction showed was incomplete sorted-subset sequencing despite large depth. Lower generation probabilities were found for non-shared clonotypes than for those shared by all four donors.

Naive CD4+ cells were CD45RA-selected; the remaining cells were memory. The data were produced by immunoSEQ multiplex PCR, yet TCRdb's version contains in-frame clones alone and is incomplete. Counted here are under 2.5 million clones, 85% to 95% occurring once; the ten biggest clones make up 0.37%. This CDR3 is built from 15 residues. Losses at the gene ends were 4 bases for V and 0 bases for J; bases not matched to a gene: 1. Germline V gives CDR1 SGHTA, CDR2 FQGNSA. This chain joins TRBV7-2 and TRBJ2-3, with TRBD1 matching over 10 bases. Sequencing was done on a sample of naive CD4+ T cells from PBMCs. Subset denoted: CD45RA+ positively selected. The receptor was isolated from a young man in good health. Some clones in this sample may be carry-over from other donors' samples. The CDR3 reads CASSWDRGSTDTQYF. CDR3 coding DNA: TGTGCCAGCAGCTGGGACAGGGGTAGCACAGATACGCAGTATTTT.